The source of this T cell receptor beta chain is a study of T cell changes during pregnancy in multiple sclerosis. Some clones are missing from TCRdb's copy, which holds only in-frame ones; the method was immunoSEQ multiplex PCR. The table has 65,000 to 85,000 clones, just over 90% seen once. Trimming cost V 1 base and J 5 bases; bases outside gene matches: 4. This CDR3 spans 14 amino acids. The germline V gene encodes CDR1 GTSNPN and CDR2 SVGIG (reference sequence). The sequence derives from a female donor with multiple sclerosis, enrolled in a pregnancy study. The starting material was CD4+ T cells from peripheral blood mononuclear cells, obtained before pregnancy. The chain couples TRBV30 to TRBJ2-5; 10 bases line up with TRBD2. The CDR3 loop reads CAWSDLAGEETQYF. The CDR3 DNA sequence: TGTGCCTGGAGTGACCTAGCGGGGGAGGAGACCCAGTACTTC.